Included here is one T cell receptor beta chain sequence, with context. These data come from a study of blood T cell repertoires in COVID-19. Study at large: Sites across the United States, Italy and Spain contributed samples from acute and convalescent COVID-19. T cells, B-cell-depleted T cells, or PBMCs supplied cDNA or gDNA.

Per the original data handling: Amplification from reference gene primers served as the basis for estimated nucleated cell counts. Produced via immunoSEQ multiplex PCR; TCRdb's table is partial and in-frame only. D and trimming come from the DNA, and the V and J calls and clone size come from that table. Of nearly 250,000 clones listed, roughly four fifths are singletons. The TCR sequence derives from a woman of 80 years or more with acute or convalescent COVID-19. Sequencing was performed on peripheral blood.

The CDR3 DNA reads TGTGCCAGCAGTGAGACAGGGCAATCACCCCTCCACTTT. Translating gives CASSETGQSPLHF. The chain combines TRBV6-1 with TRBJ1-6; 7 positions match TRBD1. The CDR3 length is 13 residues. CDR1 MNHNS and CDR2 SASEGT come from the germline V gene. V dropped 3 bases and J dropped 10; count of bases not matched to a gene: 3.